This T cell receptor (beta chain) was captured in a study of control samples from healthy donors and cancer patients (dated by TCRdb to 2019 to 2021). Comment on this clone: There is no known antigen for this receptor. No much larger clone is present one base from it, and per-base qualities are unavailable.

The library relied on the immunoSEQ multiplex PCR assay. Held by TCRdb, this immuneACCESS table contains in-frame sequences only and omits some clones. Under half of the omission traces to an unresolved V gene where checked; the cause of the rest is unknown. The sample table shows 120,000 or so clones, and around 87% are seen once. 2.9% of the sample lies in the top ten. V is pruned by 4 bases and J by 0 bases, leaving 6 bases of the junction without a gene match. Based on the germline V gene, the CDR1 and CDR2 sequences are KGHDR and SFDVKD. From the cysteine up to the phenylalanine, the CDR3 has a length of 16 residues. Here the CDR3 DNA is all that survives: 48 bases in frame from base 1.

The sequence is built from TRBV24-1 and TRBJ2-3; 7 nucleotides in the junction match TRBD1. This clonotype was sampled from a man between 60 and 75 years old in good health. Sequencing was carried out using blood. The nucleotide sequence is TGTGCCACCAGTGACTGGACAGGCGCTAGCACAGATACGCAGTATTTT. This codes for CATSDWTGASTDTQYF.